This T cell receptor beta chain derives from a study of blood T cell repertoires in COVID-19. The CDR3 length is 16 residues. In germline, CDR1 is SGHAT, CDR2 FQNNGV. J was trimmed by 5 bases and V by 5 bases; bases with no gene match: 9. The table came from immunoSEQ multiplex PCR; TCRdb's copy has only in-frame clones and leaves some out. The data contain 250,000 to 300,000 clones, over 75% of them singletons. Sequencing used peripheral blood. The chain couples TRBV11-2 to TRBJ1-1, with 12 bases matching TRBD1. The sequence came from a woman in her 70s with acute or convalescent COVID-19. The CDR3 sequence is CASSPGTGGRGTEAFF. The CDR3 nucleotides are TGTGCCAGCAGCCCCGGGACAGGGGGCAGAGGGACTGAAGCTTTCTTT.